This note documents a single T cell receptor (beta chain) sequence. What it binds is unknown. The data belong to a study of cytomegalovirus exposure and HLA in healthy donors. Study-wide results and limits: Researchers counted over 150 TCR beta chains as cytomegalovirus-associated. In vitro experiments confirmed that three CMV-associated chains were specific for CMV antigens.

This CDR3 has 13 amino acids. CDR1 MNHEY and CDR2 SVGAGI come from the germline V gene. V lost 6 bases and J 7 bases, leaving 13 bases between the germline ends. Produced via immunoSEQ multiplex PCR; TCRdb's table is partial and in-frame only. Of 200,000 or so clones in the sample, 84% were seen once. The rearrangement links TRBV6-5 to TRBJ1-5, with a weak D call TRBD1 (6 bases). Sequencing used PBMCs. The receptor was isolated from a woman aged 25 to 45 in good health and CMV-seropositive. As DNA, the CDR3 is TGTGCCAGCAGCCAGGGGCCGGAGCAGCCCCAGCATTTT. Translating gives CASSQGPEQPQHF.